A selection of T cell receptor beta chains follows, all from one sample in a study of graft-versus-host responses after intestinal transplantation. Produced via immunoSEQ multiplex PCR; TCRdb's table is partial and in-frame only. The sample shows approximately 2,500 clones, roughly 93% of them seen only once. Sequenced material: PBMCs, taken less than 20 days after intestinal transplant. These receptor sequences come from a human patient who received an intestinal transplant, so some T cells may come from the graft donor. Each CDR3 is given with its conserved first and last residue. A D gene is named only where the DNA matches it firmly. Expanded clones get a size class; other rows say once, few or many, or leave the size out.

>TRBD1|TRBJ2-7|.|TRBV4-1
TGCGCCAGCAGCCTTAGACCGGGACAGAGCTCCTACGAGCAGTACTTC
CASSLRPGQSSYEQYF
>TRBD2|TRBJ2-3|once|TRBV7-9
TGTGCCAGCAGCGCCCCGCTAACGACTAGCGGGGATACAGATACGCAGTATTTT
CASSAPLTTSGDTDTQYF
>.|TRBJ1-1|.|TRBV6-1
TGTGCCAGCAGTGAGCCCCTCGGACAGAAAACAGAAGCTTTCTTT
CASSEPLGQKTEAFF
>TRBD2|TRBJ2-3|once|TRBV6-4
TGTGCCAGCAGTGACTCTAGCGGGGGGCCAGATACGCAGTATTTT
CASSDSSGGPDTQYF
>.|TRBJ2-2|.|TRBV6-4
TGTGCCAGCAGTGAAACGGGAGCGAACACCGGGGAGCTGTTTTTT
CASSETGANTGELFF
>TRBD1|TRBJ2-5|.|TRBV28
TGTGCCAGCAGCATAGAGGACAGGTCAGAGACCCAGTACTTC
CASSIEDRSETQYF
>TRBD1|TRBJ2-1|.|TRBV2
TGTGCCAGCAGTGAATTCGGGACAGGCAATGAGCAGTTCTTC
CASSEFGTGNEQFF
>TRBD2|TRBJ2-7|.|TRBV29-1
TGCAGCGTCTCGGGTGGGGGGGCCTACGAGCAGTACTTC
CSVSGGGAYEQYF
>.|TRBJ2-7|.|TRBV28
TGTGCCAGCAGCCTAAACAGGGAAAGGGACTACGAGCAGTACTTC
CASSLNRERDYEQYF
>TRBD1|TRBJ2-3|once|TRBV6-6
TGTGCCAGCAGTTTGAGGACAGGACCAGATACGCAGTATTTT
CASSLRTGPDTQYF
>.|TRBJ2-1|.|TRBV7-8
TGTGCCAGCAGCTTAGGTTGGCCCAATGAGCAGTTCTTC
CASSLGWPNEQFF
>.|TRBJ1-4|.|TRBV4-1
TGCGCCAGCAGCCAAGAGCCCGGGTACGAAAAACTGTTTTTT
CASSQEPGYEKLFF
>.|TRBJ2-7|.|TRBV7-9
TGTGCCAGTAAGAGGGAGAGCTCCTACGAGCAGTACTTC
CASKRESSYEQYF
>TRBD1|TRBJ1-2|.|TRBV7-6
TGTGCCAGCAGCCCCGACAGGGCGAACTATGGCTACACCTTC
CASSPDRANYGYTF
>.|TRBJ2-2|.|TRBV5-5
TGTGCCAGCAGCCTGGCCCCGACTCCCTACACCGGGGAGCTGTTTTTT
CASSLAPTPYTGELFF
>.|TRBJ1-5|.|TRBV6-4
TGTGCCAGCAGTGACCTCAGGGCTAGCAATCAGCCCCAGCATTTT
CASSDLRASNQPQHF
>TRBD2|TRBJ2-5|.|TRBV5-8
TGTGCCAGCAGGCCCGGACTAGCGGGACAAGAGACCCAGTACTTC
CASRPGLAGQETQYF
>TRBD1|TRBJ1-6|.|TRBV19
TGTGCCAGTAGTAAAGAACATGGACAGGGGGGTAATTCACCCCTCCACTTT
CASSKEHGQGGNSPLHF
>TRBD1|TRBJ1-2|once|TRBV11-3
TGTGCCAGCAGCTTAGATCCTACAGGGGGCTTGGGCACCTTC
CASSLDPTGGLGTF
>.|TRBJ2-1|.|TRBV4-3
TGCGCCAGCAGCCAAAATAACAGGGTTGATGAGCAGTTCTTC
CASSQNNRVDEQFF